This T cell receptor (beta chain) was found in a study of T cell repertoires in cytomegalovirus infection. Across the whole study: Public TCR beta signatures were indicative of both CMV infection and a matching HLA type.

This CDR3 comprises 15 residues. Trimming took off 5 bases at V and 2 bases at J, with 15 bases between the two ends. The germline V gene has CDR1 SGHVS and CDR2 FNYEAQ. This clonotype appeared many times. Its specificity is unknown. TCRdb reprocessed the reads with MiXCR, giving one entry per CDR3 protein. This table holds 60,000 to 75,000 distinct CDR3 sequences, about 4% found once. Study-level points and caveats: CMV-specific HLA-C-restricted TCR beta clonotypes dominated the ex vivo response. Cumulative public TCR beta family frequency identified carriers of CMV plus the relevant HLA.

The sample consisted of PBMCs. The rearrangement joins TRBV7-6 to TRBJ2-5, with D perhaps TRBD1 or TRBD2 (6 bases each). This TCR came from a human donor in good health (CMV status not recorded). Some clones in this sample may be carry-over from other donors' samples. CDR3 nucleotides: TGTGCCAGCAGCGTTTCTGGGGGGCGTCAAGAGACCCAGTACTTC. This codes for CASSVSGGRQETQYF. The entire variable domain, with the rest obtained from reference TRBV7-6 and TRBJ2-5, is as follows: GAGVSQSPRYKVTKRGQDVALRCDPISGHVSLYWYRQALGQGPEFLTYFNYEAQQDKSGLPNDRFSAERPEGSISTLTIQRTEQRDSAMYRCASSVSGGRQETQYFGPGTRLLVL.